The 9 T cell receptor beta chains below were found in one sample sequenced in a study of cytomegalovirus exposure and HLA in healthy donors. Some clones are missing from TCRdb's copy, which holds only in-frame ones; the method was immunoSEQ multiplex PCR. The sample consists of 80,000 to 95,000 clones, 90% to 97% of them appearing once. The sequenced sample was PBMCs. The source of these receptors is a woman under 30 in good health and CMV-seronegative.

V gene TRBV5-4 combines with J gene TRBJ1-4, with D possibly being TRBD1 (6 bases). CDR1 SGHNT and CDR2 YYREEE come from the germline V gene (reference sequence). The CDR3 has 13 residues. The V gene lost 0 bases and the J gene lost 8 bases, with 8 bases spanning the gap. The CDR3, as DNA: TGTGCCAGCAGCTTGGACAGGGACGAAAAACTGTTTTTT. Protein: CASSLDRDEKLFF.

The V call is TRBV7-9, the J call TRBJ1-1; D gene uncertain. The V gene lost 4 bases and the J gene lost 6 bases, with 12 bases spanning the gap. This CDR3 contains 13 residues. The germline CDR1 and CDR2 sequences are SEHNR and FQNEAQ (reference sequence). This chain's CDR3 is CASSYQFTAEAFF. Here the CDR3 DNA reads TGTGCCAGCAGCTATCAGTTTACCGCTGAAGCTTTCTTT.

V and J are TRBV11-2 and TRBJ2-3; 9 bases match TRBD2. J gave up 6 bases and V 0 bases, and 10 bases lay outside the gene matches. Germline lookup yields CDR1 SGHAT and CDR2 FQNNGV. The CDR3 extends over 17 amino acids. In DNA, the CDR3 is TGTGCCAGCAGCTTAGATGACCCGACTAGCGGAGGGGATACGCAGTATTTT. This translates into CASSLDDPTSGGDTQYF.

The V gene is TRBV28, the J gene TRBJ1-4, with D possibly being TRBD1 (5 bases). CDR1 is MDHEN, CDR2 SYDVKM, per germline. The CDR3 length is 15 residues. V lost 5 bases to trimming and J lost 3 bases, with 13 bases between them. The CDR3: CASSPQGIANEKLFF. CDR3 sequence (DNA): TGTGCCAGCAGTCCCCAGGGTATAGCTAATGAAAAACTGTTTTTT.

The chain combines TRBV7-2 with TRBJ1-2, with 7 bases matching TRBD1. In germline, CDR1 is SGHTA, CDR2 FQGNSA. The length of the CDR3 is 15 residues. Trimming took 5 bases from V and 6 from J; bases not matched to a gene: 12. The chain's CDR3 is CASSQPRTGSNGYTF. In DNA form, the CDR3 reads TGTGCCAGCAGCCAGCCTCGGACAGGATCTAATGGCTACACCTTC.

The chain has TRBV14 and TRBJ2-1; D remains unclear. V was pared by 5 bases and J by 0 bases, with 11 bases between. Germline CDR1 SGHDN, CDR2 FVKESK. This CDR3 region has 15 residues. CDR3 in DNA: TGTGCCAGCAGCGAGGTGTACCTCTCCTACAATGAGCAGTTCTTC. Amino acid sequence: CASSEVYLSYNEQFF.

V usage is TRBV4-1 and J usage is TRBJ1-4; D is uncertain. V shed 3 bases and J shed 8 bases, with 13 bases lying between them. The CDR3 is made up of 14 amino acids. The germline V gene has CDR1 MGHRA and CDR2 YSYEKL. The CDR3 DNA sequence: TGCGCCAGCAGCCAGGGCCCTCCTTGGGAAAAACTGTTTTTT. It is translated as CASSQGPPWEKLFF.

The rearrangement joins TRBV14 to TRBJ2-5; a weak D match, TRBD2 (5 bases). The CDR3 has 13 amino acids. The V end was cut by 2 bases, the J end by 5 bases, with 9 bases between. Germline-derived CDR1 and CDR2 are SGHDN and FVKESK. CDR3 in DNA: TGTGCCAGCAGCCAACGGGAAAGGGAGACCCAGTACTTC. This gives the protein CASSQRERETQYF.

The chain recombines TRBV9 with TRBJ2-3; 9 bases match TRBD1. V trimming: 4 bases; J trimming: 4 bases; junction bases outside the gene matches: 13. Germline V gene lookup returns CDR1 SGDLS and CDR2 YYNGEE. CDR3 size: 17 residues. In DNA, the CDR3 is TGTGCCAGCAGCTACCGGGGACAGGGATGGTCGTCAGATACGCAGTATTTT. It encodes CASSYRGQGWSSDTQYF. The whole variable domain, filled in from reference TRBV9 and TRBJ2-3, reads DSGVTQTPKHLITATGQRVTLRCSPRSGDLSVYWYQQSLDQGLQFLIQYYNGEERAKGNILERFSAQQFPDLHSELNLSSLELGDSALYFCASSYRGQGWSSDTQYFGPGTRLTVL.